Each of the 30 T cell receptor beta chains below was sequenced from the same sample in a study of blood T cell repertoires in COVID-19. Profiled with immunoSEQ multiplex PCR; TCRdb holds only in-frame clones, not every one. The repertoire holds fewer than 650,000 clones, with around nine tenths as singletons. Material: peripheral blood. The receptors stem from a woman in her fifties or sixties with COVID-19, enrolled during active disease.

This chain joins TRBV30 and TRBJ1-1; 12 nucleotides agree with TRBD1. Trimming removed 4 bases from V and 7 bases from J; junction bases left unmatched: 7. The CDR3 consists of 14 residues. Germline loops: CDR1 GTSNPN, CDR2 SVGIG (reference sequence). The CDR3 DNA is TGTGCCTGGAACCCGGGACAGGGGGCTAATGAAGCTTTCTTT. Translation: CAWNPGQGANEAFF. The complete variable domain, with remaining parts taken from reference TRBV30 and TRBJ1-1, reads SQTIHQWPATLVQPVGSPLSLECTVEGTSNPNLYWYRQAAGRGLQLLFYSVGIGQISSEVPQNLSASRPQDRQFILSSKKLLLSDSGFYLCAWNPGQGANEAFFGQGTRLTVV.

V is TRBV3-1 (or the pseudogene TRBV3-2) and J is TRBJ1-6, with D perhaps TRBD1 (6 bases). The CDR3 sequence is 18 residues long. Trimming cost V 4 bases and J 8 bases, with 24 bases left between them. Germline CDR1 reads LGHDT; CDR2 reads YNNKEL (reference sequence). CDR3: CASSLRTDPAVVYSPLHF. CDR3 DNA: TGTGCCAGCAGCCTCAGGACAGATCCTGCCGTTGTATATTCACCCCTCCACTTT.

V gene TRBV3-1 (or the pseudogene TRBV3-2) combines with J gene TRBJ2-3; 13 bases are shared with TRBD2. CDR1 LGHDT and CDR2 YNNKEL come from the germline V gene (reference sequence). V shed 1 base, J shed 4 bases, and the junction held 5 bases outside the gene matches. The CDR3 is 17 amino acids. The CDR3 sequence: CASSQAPGTSGADTQYF. The CDR3 region has the DNA TGTGCCAGCAGCCAAGCCCCCGGGACTAGCGGGGCAGATACGCAGTATTTT.

The chain combines TRBV6-1 with TRBJ2-7, with D hard to call. Germline V gene sequence: CDR1 MNHNS, CDR2 SASEGT. Trimming cost V 2 bases and J 3 bases, with 11 bases left between them. This CDR3 comprises 14 residues. The CDR3 region is CASSEPTPDYEQYF. The CDR3 DNA follows: TGTGCCAGCAGTGAACCAACACCAGACTACGAGCAGTACTTC.

The sample holds a few counts of this clone. The chain carries TRBV5-8 and TRBJ2-1, with TRBD2 matching over 7 bases. The CDR3 is 15 residues long. CDR1 is SGHTS and CDR2 is YDEGEE in the germline V gene. Germline trimming cut 4 bases from V and 6 bases from J; bases unmatched to any gene: 10. The CDR3 reads CASSPGGGTINEQFF. CDR3 coding DNA: TGTGCCAGCAGCCCGGGAGGCGGGACCATCAATGAGCAGTTCTTC.

The table lists this clone with many counts. The sample has other DNA sequences that encode this CDR3 too. The chain combines TRBV5-4 with TRBJ1-1; tentatively, D is TRBD1 (5 bases). Deletions cut 0 bases from V and 4 bases from J, with 10 bases between. The CDR3 length is 14 residues. The germline V gene has CDR1 SGHNT and CDR2 YYREEE (reference sequence). CDR3 protein: CASSLGQGGTEAFF. In nucleotides, the CDR3 is TGTGCCAGCAGCTTGGGGCAGGGAGGCACTGAAGCTTTCTTT.

The V call is TRBV19, the J call TRBJ1-5; 10 bases agree with TRBD1. Germline CDR1 reads LNHDA; CDR2 reads SQIVND (reference sequence). The V and J ends lost 3 bases and 3 bases, in that order; junction bases with no gene match: 2. The length of the CDR3 is 15 residues. The chain's CDR3 is CASSIGTGDNQPQHF. CDR3 DNA sequence: TGTGCCAGTAGTATTGGGACAGGGGACAATCAGCCCCAGCATTTT.

The J gene is TRBJ1-2, the V gene TRBV29-1, with D tentatively TRBD1 (5 bases). Germline CDR1 reads SQVTM; CDR2 reads ANQGSEA. This CDR3 region has 12 residues. Trimming took off 6 bases at V and 6 bases at J, with 14 bases between the two ends. The CDR3 DNA follows: TGCAGCGTGGAGGGACCCAGTGATGGCTACACCTTC. It codes for CSVEGPSDGYTF.

The chain couples TRBV10-3 to TRBJ2-1, with TRBD2 as a possible D gene (6 bases). This CDR3 spans 13 amino acids. CDR1 ENHRY and CDR2 SYGVKD come from the germline V gene. V was cut by 2 bases and J by 4 bases, with 6 bases left in between. The CDR3 coding sequence is TGTGCCATCAGTGAGGGGGGGTACAATGAGCAGTTCTTC. It encodes CAISEGGYNEQFF.

The chain recombines TRBV6-1 with TRBJ1-2, with 9 bases matching TRBD1. This CDR3 is built from 16 residues. V dropped 4 bases and J dropped 8; count of bases not matched to a gene: 14. The germline CDR1 and CDR2 sequences are MNHNS and SASEGT. CDR3 in DNA: TGTGCCAGCAGTGTCTTACGGACAGGGGCCAGGGGAGGCTACACCTTC. Translation gives CASSVLRTGARGGYTF.

V gene TRBV9 combines with J gene TRBJ1-4; 7 nucleotides line up with TRBD1. Germline lookup yields CDR1 SGDLS and CDR2 YYNGEE. Germline trimming cut 3 bases from V and 2 bases from J; bases unmatched to any gene: 4. This CDR3 has 15 amino acids. The CDR3 region has the DNA TGTGCCAGCAGCGGCCCGGGACAGACTAATGAAAAACTGTTTTTT. Amino acid sequence: CASSGPGQTNEKLFF.

The chain combines TRBV5-5 with TRBJ2-2, with 9 bases that match TRBD2. The length of the CDR3 is 14 residues. Germline-derived CDR1 and CDR2 are SGHKS and YYEKEE (reference sequence). V dropped 6 bases and J dropped 7; count of bases not matched to a gene: 7. The CDR3, as DNA: TGTGCCAGCAACCGCGGGGGGGCGAACGGGGAGCTGTTTTTT. Its translation is CASNRGGANGELFF. Drawing the rest from reference TRBV5-5 and TRBJ2-2, the complete variable domain is DAGVTQSPTHLIKTRGQQVTLRCSPISGHKSVSWYQQVLGQGPQFIFQYYEKEERGRGNFPDRFSARQFPNYSSELNVNALLLGDSALYLCASNRGGANGELFFGEGSRLTVL.

This chain uses TRBV6-1 with TRBJ2-7; a possible D gene is TRBD2 (6 bases). Per the germline V gene, CDR1 is MNHNS and CDR2 is SASEGT. V gave up 1 base and J gave up 6 bases, with 19 bases separating them. The CDR3 is 16 residues long. The CDR3: CASSEVLNGGTGEQYF. The CDR3 DNA is TGTGCCAGCAGTGAAGTACTGAATGGAGGGACGGGCGAGCAGTACTTC.

The rearrangement uses TRBV9 and TRBJ2-2; 8 bases line up with TRBD2. The germline V gene has CDR1 SGDLS and CDR2 YYNGEE. CDR3 length: 16 residues. J was trimmed by 4 bases and V by 2 bases; bases with no gene match: 7. CDR3 protein: CASSVHSGDLTGELFF. The CDR3 nucleotides read TGTGCCAGCAGCGTCCATAGCGGGGACCTCACCGGGGAGCTGTTTTTT. Supplemented by reference TRBV9 and TRBJ2-2, the full variable domain reads DSGVTQTPKHLITATGQRVTLRCSPRSGDLSVYWYQQSLDQGLQFLIQYYNGEERAKGNILERFSAQQFPDLHSELNLSSLELGDSALYFCASSVHSGDLTGELFFGEGSRLTVL.

The CDR3 protein is CASSFRQVTNYGYTF. In nucleotides, the CDR3 is TGTGCCAGCAGCTTTCGACAGGTTACTAACTATGGCTACACCTTC. V gene TRBV7-9 combines with J gene TRBJ1-2, with a weak D call TRBD1 (6 bases). Germline CDR1 SEHNR, CDR2 FQNEAQ (reference sequence). This CDR3 comprises 15 residues. V gave up 3 bases and J gave up 0 bases, with 11 bases separating them.

V and J are TRBV5-5 and TRBJ1-1; TRBD1 agrees at 9 bases. The ends lost 7 bases at V and 1 base at J; junction bases unmatched: 14. CDR3 length: 17 amino acids. CDR1 SGHKS and CDR2 YYEKEE come from the germline V gene (reference sequence). CDR3 loop: CASLLQDRGKGNTEAFF. The CDR3 region has the DNA TGTGCCAGCCTACTCCAGGACAGGGGAAAGGGGAACACTGAAGCTTTCTTT.

As concerns this clone: Other DNA sequences from this sample encode an identical CDR3 as well. The chain links TRBV28 to TRBJ1-5; the D is unclear. Germline V CDR1 and CDR2: MDHEN, SYDVKM. The V end lost 6 bases, the J end lost 6 bases, and 9 bases lay between the germline ends. The CDR3 extends over 12 amino acids. The CDR3 coding sequence is TGTGCCAGCAGCCTTCGGGGTCAGCCCCAGCATTTT. This codes for CASSLRGQPQHF.

The chain links TRBV7-2 to TRBJ2-3; TRBD2 agrees at 10 bases. This CDR3 is built from 15 residues. Looked up from germline, CDR1 is SGHTA and CDR2 is FQGNSA. V lost 5 bases and J lost 3; bases outside the gene matches: 5. The CDR3 DNA follows: TGTGCCAGCAGCGCACTAGCGGGGAGGACAGATACGCAGTATTTT. It codes for CASSALAGRTDTQYF.

The V and J genes are TRBV6-5 and TRBJ2-1; D is unresolved. The V gene's germline CDR1 is MNHEY and CDR2 SVGAGI. There are 14 residues in the CDR3. The V gene lost 7 bases and the J gene lost 6 bases, with 16 bases spanning the gap. In DNA, the CDR3 is TGTGCCAGCACCTACCTTGATAGCCCCAATGAGCAGTTCTTC. Its translation: CASTYLDSPNEQFF.

As for this clone: Additional DNA sequences in this sample encode the identical CDR3. The chain has TRBV5-1 and TRBJ1-1; D not certain. The germline V gene has CDR1 SGHRS and CDR2 YFSETQ. V shed 5 bases and J shed 0 bases, with 8 bases lying between them. This CDR3 is built from 13 residues. DNA for the CDR3: TGCGCCAGCAGGCAGACTGTGAACACTGAAGCTTTCTTT. Protein: CASRQTVNTEAFF. The variable domain in full, with the rest retrieved from reference TRBV5-1 and TRBJ1-1, is KAGVTQTPRYLIKTRGQQVTLSCSPISGHRSVSWYQQTPGQGLQFLFEYFSETQRNKGNFPGRFSGRQFSNSRSEMNVSTLELGDSALYLCASRQTVNTEAFFGQGTRLTVV.

CDR3 amino acids: CASSSPGQGAHEQYF. CDR3 DNA: TGTGCCAGCAGTTCCCCGGGACAGGGGGCTCACGAGCAGTACTTC. The chain links TRBV6-5 to TRBJ2-7; TRBD1 matches at 12 bases. V shed 4 bases and J 5 bases; nucleotides not matched to a gene: 6. Germline assignment: CDR1 MNHEY and CDR2 SVGAGI. The CDR3 is 15 amino acids.

This rearrangement joins TRBV25-1 to TRBJ1-1; 10 nucleotides line up with TRBD1. The CDR3 has 14 amino acids. Germline assignment: CDR1 MGHDK and CDR2 SYGVNS. Trimming took 6 bases from V and 4 from J; bases not matched to a gene: 5. In DNA, the CDR3 is TGTGCCAGCAGGGGACAGGGGTTGGGCACTGAAGCTTTCTTT. It yields the protein CASRGQGLGTEAFF. The variable domain in full, with the rest retrieved from reference TRBV25-1 and TRBJ1-1, is EADIYQTPRYLVIGTGKKITLECSQTMGHDKMYWYQQDPGMELHLIHYSYGVNSTEKGDLSSESTVSRIRTEHFPLTLESARPSHTSQYLCASRGQGLGTEAFFGQGTRLTVV.

This rearrangement joins TRBV5-1 to TRBJ2-5; 10 bases line up with TRBD2. Germline CDR1 reads SGHRS; CDR2 reads YFSETQ. This CDR3 has 15 residues. Trimming removed 3 bases from V and 4 bases from J; junction bases left unmatched: 6. CDR3 residues: CASSSLAGEIETQYF. CDR3 in DNA: TGCGCCAGCAGCTCCCTAGCGGGGGAGATAGAGACCCAGTACTTC.

This rearrangement joins TRBV2 to TRBJ1-1; 9 positions agree with TRBD1. The CDR3 length is 13 residues. V was pared by 8 bases and J by 7 bases, with 8 bases of the junction left unmatched. Germline-derived CDR1 and CDR2 are SNHLY and FYNNEI. The CDR3 loop is CASPRDRVDEAFF. The CDR3 bases are TGTGCCAGCCCAAGGGACAGGGTAGATGAAGCTTTCTTT.

This clone was seen more than once but under ten times. This rearrangement joins TRBV19 to TRBJ1-1; TRBD1 is a possible D gene (5 bases). The ends were cut back, 5 bases at V and 3 bases at J, with 13 bases in the middle. Germline lookup yields CDR1 LNHDA and CDR2 SQIVND (reference sequence). The CDR3 is 14 amino acids. This CDR3 reads CASSPQGGHTEAFF. CDR3 in DNA: TGTGCCAGTAGTCCCCAGGGAGGGCACACTGAAGCTTTCTTT.

The chain recombines TRBV4-1 with TRBJ2-5; 10 positions agree with TRBD1. The CDR3 contains 16 residues. Trimming at V came to 4 bases and at J to 0 bases, leaving 5 bases not matched to a gene. The germline CDR1 and CDR2 sequences are MGHRA and YSYEKL. The CDR3 nucleotides are TGCGCCAGCAGCCCTAGAGGACAGGGGGACCAAGAGACCCAGTACTTC. Protein: CASSPRGQGDQETQYF.

The chain carries TRBV24-1 and TRBJ2-1, with 7 nucleotides matching TRBD1. The CDR3 has 18 residues. V lost 5 bases, J lost 0 bases, and 12 bases stayed unmatched. Germline loops: CDR1 KGHDR, CDR2 SFDVKD. CDR3 nucleotides: TGTGCCACCAGTGCCTCCCGGACAGGCCCTAGCTCCTACAATGAGCAGTTCTTC. As protein: CATSASRTGPSSYNEQFF.

The chain links TRBV3-1 (or the pseudogene TRBV3-2) to TRBJ1-2; TRBD1 agrees at 11 bases. Germline-derived CDR1 and CDR2 are LGHDT and YNNKEL (reference sequence). The CDR3 loop spans 18 amino acids. Trimming removed 1 base from V and 1 base from J; junction bases left unmatched: 8. The CDR3 nucleotides are TGTGCCAGCAGCCAAGGGACAGGGGGCAAGTTTGTTAACTATGGCTACACCTTC. The encoded protein is CASSQGTGGKFVNYGYTF.

The chain carries TRBV7-2 and TRBJ2-7; a weak D match, TRBD2 (5 bases). Germline assignment: CDR1 SGHTA and CDR2 FQGNSA. The CDR3 consists of 13 residues. Between the trimmed V and J ends, which lost 4 bases and 1 base, there was a span of 8 bases. This chain's CDR3 is CASSSGWSYEQYF. The CDR3 nucleotides read TGTGCCAGCAGCTCGGGATGGTCCTACGAGCAGTACTTC.

The gene calls are TRBV30 and TRBJ2-7; 7 bases fit TRBD2. CDR1 GTSNPN and CDR2 SVGIG come from the germline V gene (reference sequence). This CDR3 region has 14 residues. The junction had 8 bases not matched to a gene; V was cut back by 4 bases and J by 2 bases. CDR3 coding DNA: TGTGCCTGGACCCCGGGGACTAAACCCTACGAGCAGTACTTC. Its translation: CAWTPGTKPYEQYF. Together with reference TRBV30 and TRBJ2-7, the CDR3 gives the full variable domain: SQTIHQWPATLVQPVGSPLSLECTVEGTSNPNLYWYRQAAGRGLQLLFYSVGIGQISSEVPQNLSASRPQDRQFILSSKKLLLSDSGFYLCAWTPGTKPYEQYFGPGTRLTVT.